This TCR beta chain was sequenced during a study of T-cell reconstitution after alpha-beta-depleted transplantation in children. TCRbeta library construction was performed incorporating unique molecular identifiers. TCRdb analysed the PCR reads with MiXCR anew, one entry per CDR3 protein. Among approximately 420,000 distinct CDR3 sequences listed, about a tenth were seen once. This clonotype was seen more than once but under ten times. This CDR3 has 19 residues. CDR1 is SGHDN, CDR2 FVKESK, per germline. The junction had 14 bases not matched to a gene; V was cut back by 3 bases and J by 4 bases. The chain employs TRBV14 and TRBJ2-1, with 11 bases identical to TRBD1. The material sequenced was PBMCs from the stem cell graft donor, taken from the stem cell graft. The TCR originated in a human donor who donated a stem cell graft to a child with acute myeloid leukemia. CDR3 sequence: CASSQGWTGGQFVYNEQFF. CDR3 bases: TGTGCCAGCAGCCAGGGGTGGACAGGGGGCCAATTCGTATACAATGAGCAGTTCTTC.